These T cell receptor beta chains were read from a single sample in a study of control samples from healthy donors and cancer patients. Profiled with immunoSEQ multiplex PCR; TCRdb holds only in-frame clones, not every one. Of 150,000 to 200,000 clones in the sample, around 89% were seen once. Sequenced: blood. Every receptor here comes from a woman aged 50 to 60 in good health. Each CDR3 is given with its conserved first and last residue. A D gene is named only where the DNA matches it firmly. Clone size is stated in some rows and not others, as once, few, many or a class when expanded.

size	D	V	J	DNA	CDR3
.	.	TRBV3-1/TRBV3-2	TRBJ2-7	TGTGCCAGCAGCCCGAACCAAGGGGGGGCAGAGCAGTACTTC	CASSPNQGGAEQYF
.	.	TRBV7-2	TRBJ2-2	TGTGCCAGCAGCCCGCTAGGGGGAGGGTCCACCGGGGAGCTGTTTTTT	CASSPLGGGSTGELFF
.	TRBD1	TRBV7-3	TRBJ2-3	TGTGCCAGCAGCTTATCCCGGGACAGAAAGTATTGCACAGATACGCAGTATTTT	CASSLSRDRKYCTDTQYF
.	.	TRBV3-1/TRBV3-2	TRBJ1-2	TGTGCCAGCAGCCAAGGGGCCAGGAATTACTATGGCTACACCTTC	CASSQGARNYYGYTF
.	.	TRBV5-6	TRBJ2-1	TGTGCCAGCAGCTTGATTTGGGGCTACAATGAGCAGTTCTTC	CASSLIWGYNEQFF
.	TRBD2	TRBV2	TRBJ2-1	TGTGCCAGCAGTGATCGACTAGCGGGAAGGGATGAGCAGTTCTTC	CASSDRLAGRDEQFF
.	.	TRBV5-4	TRBJ2-7	TGTGCCAGCAGCTTAATGGGGAGGAGCTCCTACGAGCAGTACTTC	CASSLMGRSSYEQYF
.	TRBD2	TRBV30	TRBJ2-1	TGTGCCTGGAGTGGCCAACTAGCGGGAGGGTTCAATGAGCAGTTCTTC	CAWSGQLAGGFNEQFF
.	.	TRBV10-1	TRBJ1-1	TGCGCCAGCAGAATAACGGGGACGGATATAGCGAACACTGAAGCTTTCTTT	CASRITGTDIANTEAFF
.	.	TRBV19	TRBJ2-2	TGTGCCAGTAGTATTCTTTACAGGGTTATCACCGGGGAGCTGTTTTTT	CASSILYRVITGELFF
.	TRBD1	TRBV30	TRBJ1-1	TGTGCCGGGCGGGACAGCCCTTTCACTGAAGCTTTCTTT	CAGRDSPFTEAFF
.	TRBD1	TRBV23-1	TRBJ1-5	TGCGCCAGCAGTCTCGACAGGGGGGACCCCTCACGGCAGCCCCAGCATTTT	CASSLDRGDPSRQPQHF
.	.	TRBV11-2	TRBJ2-5	TGTGCCAGCAGCTCGGGCCCCCAAGAGACCCAGTACTTC	CASSSGPQETQYF
.	TRBD2	TRBV7-3	TRBJ2-3	TGTGCCAGCAGCCTTGGGACTAGTGAGAATACGCAGTATTTT	CASSLGTSENTQYF
.	.	TRBV30	TRBJ1-1	TGTGCCTGGAGTGTTTCCAGGACTTCCCGGGGGACTGAAGCTTTCTTT	CAWSVSRTSRGTEAFF
.	.	TRBV20-1	TRBJ1-1	TGCAGTGCCGGGGGGACTGAAGCTTTCTTT	CSAGGTEAFF
.	.	TRBV6-1	TRBJ2-7	TGTGCCAGCAGTGACCGACAGGGAGCGGGCGAGCAGTACTTC	CASSDRQGAGEQYF
.	.	TRBV5-1	TRBJ1-5	TGCGCCAGCAGCCTCACCGGGGGGGATGGTCAGCCCCAGCATTTT	CASSLTGGDGQPQHF
.	.	TRBV2	TRBJ2-7	TGTGCCAGCGTTGTGAGCCGCAGCTCCTACGAGCAGTACTTC	CASVVSRSSYEQYF
.	.	TRBV9	TRBJ2-3	TGTGCCAGCAGCGTACAGCCTGCGAGGGGGGCAGATACGCAGTATTTT	CASSVQPARGADTQYF
.	.	TRBV9	TRBJ2-3	TGTGCCAGCAGCGCACCAACGGGGGTGAGCACAGATACGCAGTATTTT	CASSAPTGVSTDTQYF
once	.	TRBV6-2/TRBV6-3	TRBJ1-5	TGTGCCAGCAGTTACAGGGAAAACGGCAATCAGCCCCAGCATTTT	CASSYRENGNQPQHF
.	TRBD1	TRBV25-1	TRBJ1-5	TGTGCCAGCAGTGGACAGGGAGCTCAGCCCCAGCATTTT	CASSGQGAQPQHF
.	.	TRBV18	TRBJ2-4	TGTGCCAGCTCACCGGAATCCAACATTCAGTACTTC	CASSPESNIQYF
few	TRBD2	TRBV27	TRBJ2-1	TGTGCCAGCAGTTTCAGACTAGCGGGAGCTAGGTCCTACAATGAGCAGTTCTTC	CASSFRLAGARSYNEQFF
.	.	TRBV7-9	TRBJ2-1	TGTGCCAGCAGTTCCTATGAGCAGTTCTTC	CASSSYEQFF
.	.	TRBV4-3	TRBJ2-2	TGCGCCAGCAGCAGGGGCGCAGAGACAAACACCGGGGAGCTGTTTTTT	CASSRGAETNTGELFF
.	TRBD1	TRBV5-6	TRBJ2-3	TGTGCCAGCAGCCTAGACGGACAGGATTACACAGATACGCAGTATTTT	CASSLDGQDYTDTQYF
.	.	TRBV9	TRBJ2-7	TGTGCCAGCAGCGGGGCTGGCTACGAGCAGTACTTC	CASSGAGYEQYF
.	.	TRBV28	TRBJ2-1	TGTGCCAGCAGAAGCGGTGGGAATGAGCAGTTCTTC	CASRSGGNEQFF
.	TRBD1	TRBV28	TRBJ1-5	TGTGCCAGCAGTTTACTCTCGGGACAGGTCAACAATCAGCCCCAGCATTTT	CASSLLSGQVNNQPQHF
.	TRBD1	TRBV9	TRBJ2-7	TGTGCCAGCGGGGGGACAGGGAGCTCCTACGAGCAGTACTTC	CASGGTGSSYEQYF
.	.	TRBV5-4	TRBJ2-1	TGTGCCAGCAGCCCTACGAGCTCCTACAATGAGCAGTTCTTC	CASSPTSSYNEQFF
few	.	TRBV7-2	TRBJ2-2	TGTGCCAGCAGCGGAGGGTCAGGGAGTCGCACCGGGGAGCTGTTTTTT	CASSGGSGSRTGELFF
.	.	TRBV3-1/TRBV3-2	TRBJ2-7	TGTGCCAGCAGCCAGAACAGGGGGGGATTCTACGAGCAGTACTTC	CASSQNRGGFYEQYF
.	.	TRBV27	TRBJ1-1	TGTGCCAGCAGCCTCGGACAGAACACTGAAGCTTTCTTT	CASSLGQNTEAFF
once	.	TRBV24-1	TRBJ1-5	TGTGCCACCAGTGGGAGGGAGGGCAATCAGCCCCAGCATTTT	CATSGREGNQPQHF
once	.	TRBV24-1	TRBJ2-5	TGTGCCACCAGTGATTGGAGAGAGACCCAGTACTTC	CATSDWRETQYF
.	.	TRBV30	TRBJ1-1	TGTGCCTGGGAAAAGGGGTGGGAGGAAAGCACTGAAGCTTTCTTT	CAWEKGWEESTEAFF
.	TRBD1	TRBV6-4	TRBJ1-1	TGTGCCAGCAGGGCTGGGACAGGGGATACTGAAGCTTTCTTT	CASRAGTGDTEAFF
.	.	TRBV14	TRBJ1-4	TGTGCCAGCAGCCGGTACAATGAAAAACTGTTTTTT	CASSRYNEKLFF
few	TRBD1	TRBV7-2	TRBJ1-2	TGTGCCAGCAGACTGGGACAGGGGGGCGATGGCTACACCTTC	CASRLGQGGDGYTF
.	TRBD1	TRBV2	TRBJ2-3	TGTGCCAGCACTTGGACAGGAGATACGCAGTATTTT	CASTWTGDTQYF
.	TRBD1	TRBV30	TRBJ1-1	TGTGCCTGGATGAGACAGGGAAACACTGAAGCTTTCTTT	CAWMRQGNTEAFF
.	TRBD2	TRBV7-8	TRBJ2-1	TGTGCCAGCAGCGCTCACCGACTAGCTCCAGATATCCATGAGCAGTTCTTC	CASSAHRLAPDIHEQFF
.	.	TRBV9	TRBJ2-5	TGTGCCAGCAGCCAGACTTGGTTAGAGACCCAGTACTTC	CASSQTWLETQYF
.	TRBD2	TRBV9	TRBJ2-1	TGTGCCAGCAGCCCTTTAGCGGGGTACAATGAGCAGTTCTTC	CASSPLAGYNEQFF
.	.	TRBV7-2	TRBJ2-7	TGTGCCAGCAGCTTCGGGGCGGCTTCCCTCTACGAGCAGTACTTC	CASSFGAASLYEQYF
.	.	TRBV5-1	TRBJ1-1	TGCACCAGCAGCTTGGATCGGGTCTCGAACACTGAAGCTTTCTTT	CTSSLDRVSNTEAFF
.	.	TRBV9	TRBJ1-2	TGTGCCAGCAGCGGAGGGGGAGGTAACTATGGCTACACCTTC	CASSGGGGNYGYTF